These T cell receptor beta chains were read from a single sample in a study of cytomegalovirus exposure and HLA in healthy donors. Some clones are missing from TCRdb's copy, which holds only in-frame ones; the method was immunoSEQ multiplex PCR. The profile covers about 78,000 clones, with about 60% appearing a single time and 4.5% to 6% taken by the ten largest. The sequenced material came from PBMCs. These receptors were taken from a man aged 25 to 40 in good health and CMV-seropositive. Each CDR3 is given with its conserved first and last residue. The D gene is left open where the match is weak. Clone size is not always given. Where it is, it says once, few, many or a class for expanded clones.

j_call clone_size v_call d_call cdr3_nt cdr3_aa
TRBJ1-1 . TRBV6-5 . TGTGCCTGCAAGCTCATCGGGATCTCGACTGAAGCTTTCTTT CACKLIGISTEAFF
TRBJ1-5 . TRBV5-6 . TGTGCCAGCAGCTTAGGCCAGGGGTTCTATCAGCCCCAGCATTTT CASSLGQGFYQPQHF
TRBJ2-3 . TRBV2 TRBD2 TGTGCCAGCAGAAGGGACTATACAGATACGCAGTATTTT CASRRDYTDTQYF
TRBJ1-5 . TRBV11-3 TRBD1 TGTGCCAGCAGCTTAGGCGACAGGGTGGAGCAGCCCCAGCATTTT CASSLGDRVEQPQHF
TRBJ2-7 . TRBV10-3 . TGTGCCATCAGTAGAACTAGCTCCGAGCAGTACTTC CAISRTSSEQYF
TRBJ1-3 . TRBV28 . TGTGCCAGCAGTTTATGGGGCAGCTCTGGAAACACCATATATTTT CASSLWGSSGNTIYF
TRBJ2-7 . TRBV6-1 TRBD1 TGTGCCAGCAGTGAACCGGGGACAGCATCCTACTCCTACGAGCAGTACTTC CASSEPGTASYSYEQYF
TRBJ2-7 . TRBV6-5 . TGTGCCAGCAGTTACTCGATCAACGGCTACGAGCAGTACTTC CASSYSINGYEQYF
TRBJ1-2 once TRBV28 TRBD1 TGTGCCAGCACCCTGACAGGGGTCTACACCTTC CASTLTGVYTF
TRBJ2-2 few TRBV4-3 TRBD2 TGCGCCAGCAGCCAACCGGGACTAGCAGACACCGGGGAGCTGTTTTTT CASSQPGLADTGELFF
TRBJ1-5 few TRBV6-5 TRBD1 TGTGCCAGCAGTTGGACAGGGTACAATCAGCCCCAGCATTTT CASSWTGYNQPQHF
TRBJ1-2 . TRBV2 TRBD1 TGTGCCAGCAGGACAGGGGGGGCTAACTATGGCTACACCTTC CASRTGGANYGYTF
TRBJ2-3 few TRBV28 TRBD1 TGTGCCAGCAGTCAGGGACAGTTAGCTAGCACAGATACGCAGTATTTT CASSQGQLASTDTQYF
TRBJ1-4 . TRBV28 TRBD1 TGTGCCAGCAGGGACAGGGGGCGTGAAAAACTGTTTTTT CASRDRGREKLFF
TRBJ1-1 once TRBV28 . TGTGCCAGCAGTTTGGCAGGGGCAACTACTGAAGCTTTCTTT CASSLAGATTEAFF
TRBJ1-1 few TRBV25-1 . TGTGCCAGCAGTGAATATGGAGAGGGTGAAGCTTTCTTT CASSEYGEGEAFF
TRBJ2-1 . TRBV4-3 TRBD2 TGCGCCAGCAGCCAAGATCCGAGCGGGAGGGTCTGGGATGAGCAGTTCTTC CASSQDPSGRVWDEQFF
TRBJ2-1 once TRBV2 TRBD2 TGTGCCAGCAGCCCCCCCCTAGCGGAGGGACACAATGAGCAGTTCTTC CASSPPLAEGHNEQFF
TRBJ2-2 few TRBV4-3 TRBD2 TGCGCCAGCAGCGCGGGACTAGCAACTGCCGGGGAGCTGTTTTTT CASSAGLATAGELFF
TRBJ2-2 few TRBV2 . TGTGCCAGCGGTCTTGACCAGGGGAGCACCGGGGAGCTGTTTTTT CASGLDQGSTGELFF
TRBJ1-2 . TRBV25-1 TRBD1 TGTGCCAGCCAGACAGGGGGTAACTATGGCTACACCTTC CASQTGGNYGYTF
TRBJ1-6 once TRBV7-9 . TGTGCCAGCAGCTTCGATCCCCCCATCGAGCGATATTCACCCCTCCACTTT CASSFDPPIERYSPLHF
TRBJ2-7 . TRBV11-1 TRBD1 TGTGCCAGCAGTTCAAGGACAGGCAGCTCCTACGAGCAGTACTTC CASSSRTGSSYEQYF
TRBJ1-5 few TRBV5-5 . TGTGCCAGCAGCTTGGGACAGGTAATATATAGCAATCAGCCCCAGCATTTT CASSLGQVIYSNQPQHF